This T cell receptor (beta chain) was retrieved from a study of blood T cell repertoires in COVID-19. Study-wide context: Samples taken during acute and convalescent COVID-19 were collected in the United States, Italy and Spain. Sample material is recorded as cDNA or gDNA derived from T cells, B-cell-depleted T cells, or PBMCs.

Trimming stripped 3 bases from V and 3 bases from J, with 12 bases between. CDR1 is DFQATT and CDR2 is SNEGSKA in the germline V gene (reference sequence). The CDR3 sequence is 13 residues long. Per the original data handling: Using reference gene primer amplification, nucleated cell counts were estimated. Produced via immunoSEQ multiplex PCR; TCRdb's table is partial and in-frame only. That table gives V, J and clone size, and the DNA gave D and trimming. Among 190,000 or so clones, 82% were seen once, and the ten largest hold 6.5% to 8.5%. Sample: peripheral blood. The rearrangement uses TRBV20-1 and TRBJ2-7; weak D call: TRBD1 (6 bases). The clonotype was recovered from a human donor with acute or convalescent COVID-19. The donor label of this sample is uncertain. DNA for the CDR3: TGCAGTGCTAGTGCCCCAGGGGTCTACGAGCAGTACTTC. This gives the protein CSASAPGVYEQYF.